The clone carrying this TCR beta chain was seen more than once but under ten times. What it binds is not known. PCR was performed a second time for roughly 7 to 12 cycles using a sample-barcoded 5' primer and a J-beta primer mix. Tagging of each cDNA molecule was performed by a template-switch adaptor with 12 random nucleotides. Using its own MiXCR run on the 5' RACE reads, TCRdb lists one record per CDR3 protein. The sample lists over 950,000 distinct CDR3 sequences; approximately 38% were seen once. The CDR3 has 15 amino acids. Germline V gene lookup returns CDR1 LGHNA and CDR2 YSLEER. V lost 0 bases and J lost 2, with 8 bases in between. The data stem from a study of blood T cells in healthy people across ages. Points from the study as a whole: Conclusively comparing naive with antigen-experienced cells was impossible with unsorted PBMCs.

The TCR originated in a man aged 18 to 29 in good health. Source material: blood. The chain uses TRBV4-3 and TRBJ1-3; tentative D call: TRBD1 (5 bases). As DNA, the CDR3 is TGCGCCAGCAGCCAAGAGCCAGGGACTGGAAACACCATATATTTT. It encodes CASSQEPGTGNTIYF.